This TCR beta chain derives from a study of shared clonotypes between healthy human individuals. This CDR3 is 14 amino acids long. Germline CDR1 and CDR2: GTSNPN and SVGIG (reference sequence). Trimming stripped 3 bases from V and 4 bases from J, with 15 bases between. The protocol was immunoSEQ multiplex PCR, while the TCRdb copy is restricted to in-frame clones and leaves out a portion. The sample holds approximately 2,000,000 clones, around 92% seen once. The sample consisted of naive CD4+ T cells from PBMCs. Subset: CD45RA+ positively selected. The receptor was derived from a man in his late teens or twenties in good health. Some clones in this sample may be carry-over from other donors' samples. J is TRBJ1-2 and V is TRBV30; the D gene is possibly TRBD1 (5 bases). CDR3: CAWSAGPSPYGYTF. The CDR3 DNA is TGTGCCTGGAGCGCGGGACCGAGCCCCTATGGCTACACCTTC.